The 3 T cell receptor beta chains below were found in one sample sequenced in a study of siplizumab effects on memory and regulatory T cells. The data were produced by immunoSEQ multiplex PCR, yet TCRdb's version contains in-frame clones alone and is incomplete. The sample carries some 56,000 clones, around 98% recorded once. The sequencing input was naive CD8+ T cells sorted from blood. The origin of the receptors is a human donor in good health.

The chain joins TRBV6-1 to TRBJ1-6; the match to TRBD1 covers 8 bases. The CDR3 length is 14 residues. The germline gives CDR1 MNHNS, CDR2 SASEGT. V was pared by 8 bases and J by 6 bases, with 6 bases of the junction left unmatched. CDR3 coding DNA: TGTGCCAGCGGGGACAGGCGAGTTAATTCACCCCTCCACTTT. Protein product: CASGDRRVNSPLHF.

The chain has TRBV29-1 and TRBJ1-1; D is perhaps TRBD1 (6 bases). The germline V gene encodes CDR1 SQVTM and CDR2 ANQGSEA. The CDR3 spans 13 residues. Trimming took 1 base from V and 6 from J, leaving 12 bases between them. The CDR3 nucleotides read TGCAGCGTTGAAGCCACAGGGTTCGCTGAAGCTTTCTTT. Protein product: CSVEATGFAEAFF.

V usage is TRBV9 and J usage is TRBJ1-1, with 8 bases identical to TRBD1. The CDR3 spans 14 residues. Germline values: CDR1 SGDLS, CDR2 YYNGEE. The trim removed 3 bases at V and 5 bases at J, leaving 6 bases unmatched. The CDR3 here is CASSGRGPRTEAFF. CDR3 sequence (DNA): TGTGCCAGCAGCGGCAGGGGGCCGAGAACTGAAGCTTTCTTT.